The sequence of this T cell receptor (beta chain) was determined in a study of cytomegalovirus exposure and HLA in healthy donors. On the study more broadly: Within an early data release were roughly 90 million unique TCRs drawn from HLA-typed donors. Notes on the study in general: For most TCR sequences rarity was the rule, although some public TCRs occurred in many donors. An analysis that came later showed most CMV-associated TCR beta chains appearing HLA-restricted.

There are a few counts of this clone. What it binds is unknown. The PCR used 60 Vbeta and 13 Jbeta primers. Original processing methods: Approximately 80 million unique TCR beta chains, roughly 11 million of them shared, were counted by a later analysis. Using immunoSEQ multiplex PCR, the repertoire was profiled, and TCRdb retains in-frame clones only, with some absent. V, J and clone size are those of that table, while D and trimming were read from the DNA. The table shows some 180,000 clones, with approximately 86% occurring only once. The CDR3 has 15 amino acids. Germline loops: CDR1 SGHKS, CDR2 YYEKEE (reference sequence). Trimming pared 4 bases from V and 0 bases from J, leaving 8 bases between.

This sequence originates from a boy aged 2-9 years in good health and CMV-seronegative. This chain connects TRBV5-5 to TRBJ2-6; D gene uncertain. Source material: PBMCs. The CDR3 DNA follows: TGTGCCAGCAGCAACGGTCCCTCTGGGGCCAACGTCCTGACTTTC. It translates to CASSNGPSGANVLTF.